The 17 T cell receptor beta chains presented below share a single source sample, sequenced in a study of technical replicates of blood from a few donors. TCRdb's copy holds only in-frame clones and misses some; the assay was immunoSEQ multiplex PCR. This sample has about 59,000 clones; approximately 92% occur once, and the top ten carry about 3.9%. What was sequenced was PBMCs. The receptors originated from a human donor in good health. Some clones in this sample may be carry-over from other donors' samples.

This chain connects TRBV2 to TRBJ2-5; no reliable D call. Germline CDR1 SNHLY, CDR2 FYNNEI. The germline V and J ends were trimmed by 6 bases and 5 bases, with 13 bases remaining between them. The CDR3 consists of 13 residues. This CDR3 is CASSLRRVETQYF. CDR3 coding DNA: TGTGCCAGCAGCCTCCGCCGAGTGGAGACCCAGTACTTC.

This chain connects TRBV5-1 to TRBJ2-2; TRBD1 matches 10 bases. The V gene end was trimmed by 6 bases and the J gene end by 5 bases; junction bases not matched to a gene: 13. The CDR3 sequence is 17 residues long. Germline loops: CDR1 SGHRS, CDR2 YFSETQ. Here the CDR3 reads CASTQIKTGGGTGELFF. The DNA of the CDR3 is TGCGCCAGCACCCAAATCAAGACAGGGGGCGGTACCGGGGAGCTGTTTTTT. The full variable domain, its missing parts supplied by reference TRBV5-1 and TRBJ2-2, is KAGVTQTPRYLIKTRGQQVTLSCSPISGHRSVSWYQQTPGQGLQFLFEYFSETQRNKGNFPGRFSGRQFSNSRSEMNVSTLELGDSALYLCASTQIKTGGGTGELFFGEGSRLTVL.

The J gene is TRBJ2-6, the V gene TRBV18; the D is unclear. Germline CDR1 is KGHSH and CDR2 is LQKENI. V was trimmed by 0 bases and J by 4 bases, leaving 7 bases between them. The CDR3 sequence is 15 residues long. The CDR3 DNA is TGTGCCAGCTCACCACCGGGCCCCGGGGCCAACGTCCTGACTTTC. Translating gives CASSPPGPGANVLTF. Based on the CDR3 plus reference TRBV18 and TRBJ2-6, the full variable domain is NAGVMQNPRHLVRRRGQEARLRCSPMKGHSHVYWYRQLPEEGLKFMVYLQKENIIDESGMPKERFSAEFPKEGPSILRIQQVVRGDSAAYFCASSPPGPGANVLTFGAGSRLTVL.

The chain has TRBV19 and TRBJ2-3; TRBD1 might be the D (7 bases). V lost 7 bases to trimming and J lost 2 bases, with 13 bases between them. The CDR3 sequence is 14 residues long. Germline loops: CDR1 LNHDA, CDR2 SQIVND (reference sequence). CDR3 DNA sequence: TGTGCCAGTACCCAGGGGGGATTCACAGATACGCAGTATTTT. It codes for CASTQGGFTDTQYF.

In this sample, this clone turned up a few times. V is TRBV6-5 and J is TRBJ2-5, with 7 nucleotides matching TRBD2. The junction had 8 bases not matched to a gene; V was cut back by 5 bases and J by 5 bases. The germline V gene encodes CDR1 MNHEY and CDR2 SVGAGI. This CDR3 is built from 14 residues. The CDR3: CASSPGLETETQYF. The CDR3 DNA reads as TGTGCCAGCAGTCCCGGACTAGAGACGGAGACCCAGTACTTC.

This clone turned up a few times. In nucleotides, the CDR3 is TGCGCCAGCAGCTTGTCAGGGTACAATCAGCCCCAGCATTTT. This codes for CASSLSGYNQPQHF. The rearrangement links TRBV5-1 to TRBJ1-5, with TRBD1 as a possible D gene (5 bases). V gave up 1 base and J gave up 3 bases, with 8 bases separating them. The CDR3 consists of 14 residues. Germline V gene data show CDR1 as SGHRS and CDR2 as YFSETQ.

The chain uses TRBV5-6 and TRBJ1-1; 9 nucleotides align to TRBD1. The ends lost 1 base at V and 10 bases at J; junction bases unmatched: 5. The CDR3 runs 13 residues. Germline CDR1 reads SGHDT; CDR2 reads YYEEEE. The CDR3 nucleotides are TGTGCCAGCAGCTTGTGGGACAGGGACGGAGCTTTCTTT. It encodes CASSLWDRDGAFF. Full variable domain (missing parts from reference TRBV5-6 and TRBJ1-1): DAGVTQSPTHLIKTRGQQVTLRCSPKSGHDTVSWYQQALGQGPQFIFQYYEEEERQRGNFPDRFSGHQFPNYSSELNVNALLLGDSALYLCASSLWDRDGAFFGQGTRLTVV.

This CDR3 is CASRSGRISEQFF. The CDR3, as DNA: TGTGCCAGCAGGAGCGGGAGGATAAGTGAGCAGTTCTTC. The V call is TRBV27, the J call TRBJ2-1, with 9 bases aligning to TRBD2. The CDR3 loop spans 13 amino acids. Germline V lookup: CDR1 MNHEY, CDR2 SMNVEV (reference sequence). The junction had 6 bases not matched to a gene; V was cut back by 6 bases and J by 9 bases.

The chain carries TRBV5-6 and TRBJ1-5, with D unclear. Trimming removed 2 bases at V and 6 bases at J, with 21 bases between. The CDR3 totals 17 residues. In germline, CDR1 is SGHDT, CDR2 YYEEEE. The DNA of the CDR3 is TGTGCCAGCAGCTTCGGACCTATGGAGGATTATAGTCAGCCCCAGCATTTT. Its translation: CASSFGPMEDYSQPQHF.

The CDR3 here is CASSGATSGGRNEQFF. The CDR3 DNA follows: TGTGCCAGTAGTGGAGCTACTAGCGGGGGGCGAAATGAGCAGTTCTTC. The V and J genes are TRBV19 and TRBJ2-1, with 12 bases aligning to TRBD2. The CDR3 contains 16 residues. Unmatched junction bases numbered 9, after V lost 5 bases and J lost 7 bases. CDR1 LNHDA and CDR2 SQIVND come from the germline V gene (reference sequence).

DNA for the CDR3: TGTGCCAGTAGCACCGGGACAGGGCGCAATCAGCCCCAGCATTTT. Translating it yields CASSTGTGRNQPQHF. The chain has TRBV19 and TRBJ1-5, with 9 bases fitting TRBD1. This CDR3 has 15 residues. Unmatched junction bases numbered 5, after V lost 6 bases and J lost 2 bases. CDR1 LNHDA and CDR2 SQIVND come from the germline V gene (reference sequence).

This clone was counted a few times. V gene TRBV30 combines with J gene TRBJ1-5; possible D gene TRBD1, 5 bases. Trimming removed 5 bases at V and 0 bases at J, with 11 bases between. The CDR3 totals 14 residues. Per germline, CDR1 GTSNPN and CDR2 SVGIG (reference sequence). The CDR3 sequence is CAWAGGLSNQPQHF. CDR3 coding DNA: TGTGCCTGGGCCGGGGGACTTAGCAATCAGCCCCAGCATTTT.

The V and J genes are TRBV5-1 and TRBJ2-5; TRBD2 aligns across 11 bases. The J segment lost 5 bases and the V segment lost 1 base, leaving 1 base of the junction unmatched. The CDR3 is 14 amino acids. Germline V gene data show CDR1 as SGHRS and CDR2 as YFSETQ. The CDR3 loop reads CASSLSSGGETQYF. DNA of the CDR3: TGCGCCAGCAGCTTGTCTAGCGGGGGGGAGACCCAGTACTTC.

The chain couples TRBV7-2 to TRBJ2-3, with a weak D call TRBD2 (5 bases). There are 16 residues in the CDR3. The germline V gene encodes CDR1 SGHTA and CDR2 FQGNSA. The ends were cut back, 7 bases at V and 0 bases at J, with 17 bases in the middle. In DNA form, the CDR3 reads TGTGCCAGCAACCCCGGGGTCCCGCTGAGCACAGATACGCAGTATTTT. Translation: CASNPGVPLSTDTQYF.

V is TRBV5-1 and J is TRBJ2-1, with a possible D match to TRBD1 (6 bases). The CDR3 covers 13 residues. CDR1 SGHRS and CDR2 YFSETQ come from the germline V gene. V was trimmed by 0 bases and J by 16 bases, leaving 17 bases between them. CDR3 in DNA: TGCGCCAGCAGCTTGGGAGGAGGACAGCTGCGTTTCTTC. Residues: CASSLGGGQLRFF. Looking up the rest from reference TRBV5-1 and TRBJ2-1 gives the full variable domain: KAGVTQTPRYLIKTRGQQVTLSCSPISGHRSVSWYQQTPGQGLQFLFEYFSETQRNKGNFPGRFSGRQFSNSRSEMNVSTLELGDSALYLCASSLGGGQLRFFGPGTRLTVL.

For the CDR3, the DNA is TGCGCCAGCAGCCAGCTAGGGACTAATAGCAATCAGCCCCAGCATTTT. Translation gives CASSQLGTNSNQPQHF. This chain links TRBV4-1 with TRBJ1-5; perhaps TRBD1 as D (5 bases). The germline V gene encodes CDR1 MGHRA and CDR2 YSYEKL. The CDR3 loop spans 16 amino acids. Trimming took off 3 bases at V and 0 bases at J, with 12 bases between the two ends.

V gene TRBV12-5 combines with J gene TRBJ1-4; unclear D gene. Germline CDR1 and CDR2: LGHNT and FRNRAP. This CDR3 is built from 11 residues. Trimming took off 6 bases at V and 8 bases at J, with 7 bases between the two ends. CDR3 coding DNA: TGTGCTAGTGGCCTGGGCGAAAAACTGTTTTTT. It is translated as CASGLGEKLFF.